One sample yielded the 7 T cell receptor beta chains listed below, sequenced in a study of T cells in Graves' hyperthyroidism and ophthalmopathy. Template material for amplifying TCR beta CDR3 regions consisted of RNA transcripts. With the HTBI primer set, the TCR CDR3 went through a first round of RT-PCR. TCRdb called the multiplex PCR reads again in MiXCR, with one record for every CDR3 protein. The sample includes fewer than 450,000 distinct CDR3 sequences, roughly 15% of them seen just once. Input material: blood. These TCRs come from a woman in her thirties with Graves' hyperthyroidism that later progressed to Graves' ophthalmopathy.

J is TRBJ2-1 and V is TRBV19; 8 nucleotides match TRBD1. Germline CDR1 reads LNHDA; CDR2 reads SQIVND (reference sequence). V shed 8 bases, J shed 8 bases, and the junction held 8 bases outside the gene matches. CDR3 length equals 13 residues. CDR3 in amino acids: CASGWTGSDEQFF. The CDR3 DNA reads as TGTGCCAGTGGATGGACAGGGTCCGATGAGCAGTTCTTC.

This clonotype was detected many times. This rearrangement joins TRBV27 to TRBJ1-4; TRBD1 might be the D (6 bases). This CDR3 contains 18 residues. Germline-derived CDR1 and CDR2 are MNHEY and SMNVEV (reference sequence). V was shortened by 7 bases and J by 11 bases, with 32 bases between the two germline ends. The CDR3: CASTLRGRIGRLPNKLFF. The DNA for the CDR3 is TGTGCCAGCACCCTGCGGGGGCGAATAGGTCGGCTCCCAAACAAACTGTTTTTT.

This clonotype came up a few times. The rearrangement links TRBV5-4 to TRBJ2-7, with D possibly matching TRBD1 (6 bases). There are 16 residues in the CDR3. The germline gives CDR1 SGHNT, CDR2 YYREEE (reference sequence). Trimming pared 5 bases from V and 5 bases from J, leaving 23 bases between. The CDR3 nucleotides are TGTGCCAGCAGTCCCCGGGATGGCAGGGGACCTAACGAGCAGTACTTC. It specifies CASSPRDGRGPNEQYF.

In its sample, this clonotype was seen many times. The chain couples TRBV2 to TRBJ2-3; TRBD1 agrees at 7 bases. The CDR3 spans 16 residues. V shed 6 bases, J shed 2 bases, and the junction held 11 bases outside the gene matches. Looked up from germline, CDR1 is SNHLY and CDR2 is FYNNEI. This CDR3 is CASSGDRVGDTDTQYF. CDR3 nucleotides: TGTGCCAGCAGCGGAGACAGGGTCGGAGACACAGATACGCAGTATTTT.

CDR3 amino acids: CSVVPRPTGLEDQRAQYF. The CDR3 DNA sequence: TGCAGCGTTGTTCCACGACCGACGGGGCTGGAGGACCAACGGGCCCAGTACTTC. The chain employs TRBV29-1 and TRBJ2-5; D is tentatively TRBD1 or TRBD2 (5 bases each). Per the germline V gene, CDR1 is SQVTM and CDR2 is ANQGSEA. Trimming removed 4 bases from V and 9 bases from J, with 33 bases in between. The CDR3 runs to 18 residues.

This clonotype was detected many times. This chain uses TRBV28 with TRBJ1-1; maybe TRBD1 (5 bases). V lost 4 bases, J lost 5 bases, and 17 bases lay in between. Germline V gives CDR1 MDHEN, CDR2 SYDVKM. The CDR3 totals 15 residues. CDR3 DNA sequence: TGTGCCAGCAGTTCCCCAGGGCGGCGTCGGACTGAAGCTTTCTTT. Its protein is CASSSPGRRRTEAFF.

CDR3 DNA sequence: TGTGCCAGTAGACCGGGACAGGGCGTCGGCTATGGCTACACCTTC. It specifies CASRPGQGVGYGYTF. The J gene is TRBJ1-2, the V gene TRBV19, with TRBD1 matching 9 bases. Germline CDR1 LNHDA, CDR2 SQIVND (reference sequence). Trimming took 6 bases from V and 4 from J; bases not matched to a gene: 9. CDR3 length equals 15 residues.